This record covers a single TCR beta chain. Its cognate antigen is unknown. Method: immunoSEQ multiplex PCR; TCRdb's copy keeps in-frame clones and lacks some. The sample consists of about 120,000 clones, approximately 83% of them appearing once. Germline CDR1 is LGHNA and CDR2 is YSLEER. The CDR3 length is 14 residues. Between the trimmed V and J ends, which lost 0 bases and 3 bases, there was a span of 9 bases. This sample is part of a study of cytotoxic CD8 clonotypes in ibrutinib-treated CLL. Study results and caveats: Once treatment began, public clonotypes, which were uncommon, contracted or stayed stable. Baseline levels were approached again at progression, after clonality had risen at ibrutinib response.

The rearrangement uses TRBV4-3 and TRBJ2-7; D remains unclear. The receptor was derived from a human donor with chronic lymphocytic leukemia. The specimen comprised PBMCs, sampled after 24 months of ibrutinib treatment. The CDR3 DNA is TGCGCCAGCAGCCAAGAGAAGGGTTTCTACGAGCAGTACTTC. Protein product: CASSQEKGFYEQYF.